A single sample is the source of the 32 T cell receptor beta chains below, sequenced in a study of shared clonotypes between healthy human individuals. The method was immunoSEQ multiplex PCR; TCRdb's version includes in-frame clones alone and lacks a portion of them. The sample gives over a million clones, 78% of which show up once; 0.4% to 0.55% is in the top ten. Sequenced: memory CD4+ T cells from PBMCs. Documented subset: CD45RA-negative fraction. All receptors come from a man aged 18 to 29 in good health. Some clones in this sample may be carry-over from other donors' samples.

The CDR3 coding sequence is TGTGCCAGCAGCCTCGGACGGGACAGGCACACTGAAGCTTTCTTT. It encodes CASSLGRDRHTEAFF. The chain is built from TRBV28 and TRBJ1-1, with 8 bases matching TRBD1. The CDR3 runs to 15 residues. Trimming at V came to 6 bases and at J to 3 bases, leaving 9 bases not matched to a gene. Per germline, CDR1 MDHEN and CDR2 SYDVKM. The variable domain in full, with the rest retrieved from reference TRBV28 and TRBJ1-1, is DVKVTQSSRYLVKRTGEKVFLECVQDMDHENMFWYRQDPGLGLRLIYFSYDVKMKEKGDIPEGYSVSREKKERFSLILESASTNQTSMYLCASSLGRDRHTEAFFGQGTRLTVV.

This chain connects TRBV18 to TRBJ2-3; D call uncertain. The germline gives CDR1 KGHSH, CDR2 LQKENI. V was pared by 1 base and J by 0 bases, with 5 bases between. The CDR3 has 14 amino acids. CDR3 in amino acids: CASSPQQSTDTQYF. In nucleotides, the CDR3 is TGTGCCAGCTCACCACAACAAAGCACAGATACGCAGTATTTT.

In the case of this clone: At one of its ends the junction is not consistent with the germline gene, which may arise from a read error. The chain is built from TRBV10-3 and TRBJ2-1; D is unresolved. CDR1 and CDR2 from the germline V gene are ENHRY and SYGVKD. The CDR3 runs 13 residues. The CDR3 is CAISESDVAPAIF. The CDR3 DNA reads TGTGCCATCAGTGAGTCGGACGTTGCCCCAGCGATCTTC.

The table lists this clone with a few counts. Here the CDR3 DNA reads TGCGCCAGCAGCCAAGATACTACGCCAAAACTGTTTTTT. Protein product: CASSQDTTPKLFF. The gene calls are TRBV4-3 and TRBJ1-4; D uncertain. The CDR3 runs to 13 residues. Germline-derived CDR1 and CDR2 are LGHNA and YSLEER. V lost 0 bases to trimming and J lost 10 bases, with 9 bases between them.

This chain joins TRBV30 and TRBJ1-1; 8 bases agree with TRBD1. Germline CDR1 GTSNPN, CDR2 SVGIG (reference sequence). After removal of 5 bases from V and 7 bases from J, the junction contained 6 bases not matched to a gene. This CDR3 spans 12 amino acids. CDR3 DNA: TGTGCCTGGGGTGACAGGGGACTTGAAGCTTTCTTT. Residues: CAWGDRGLEAFF.

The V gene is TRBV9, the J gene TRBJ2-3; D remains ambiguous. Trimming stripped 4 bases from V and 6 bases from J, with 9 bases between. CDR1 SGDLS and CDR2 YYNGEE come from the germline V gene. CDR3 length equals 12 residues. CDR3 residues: CASSPLRDTQYF. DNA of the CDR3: TGTGCCAGCAGCCCCTTAAGGGATACGCAGTATTTT.

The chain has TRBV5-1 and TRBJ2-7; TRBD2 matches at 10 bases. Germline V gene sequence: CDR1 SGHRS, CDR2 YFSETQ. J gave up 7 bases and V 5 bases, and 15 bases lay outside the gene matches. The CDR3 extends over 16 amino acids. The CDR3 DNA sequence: TGCGCCAGCAGGAAATTCCCCCTAGCGGGAGCTCAAGAGCAGTACTTC. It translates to CASRKFPLAGAQEQYF.

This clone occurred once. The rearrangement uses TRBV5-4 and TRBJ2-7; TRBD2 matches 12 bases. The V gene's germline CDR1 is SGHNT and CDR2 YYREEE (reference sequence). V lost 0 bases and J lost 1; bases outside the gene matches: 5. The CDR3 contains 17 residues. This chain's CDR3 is CASSLGLAGAGSYEQYF. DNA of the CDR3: TGTGCCAGCAGCTTGGGACTAGCGGGAGCGGGGTCCTACGAGCAGTACTTC.

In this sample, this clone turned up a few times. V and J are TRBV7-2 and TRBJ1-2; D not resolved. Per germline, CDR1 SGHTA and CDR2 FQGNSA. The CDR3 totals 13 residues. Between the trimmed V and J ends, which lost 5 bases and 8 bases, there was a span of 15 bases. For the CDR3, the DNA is TGTGCCAGCAGCCCCAGTGGCAGCCGGGGCTACACCTTC. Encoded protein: CASSPSGSRGYTF.

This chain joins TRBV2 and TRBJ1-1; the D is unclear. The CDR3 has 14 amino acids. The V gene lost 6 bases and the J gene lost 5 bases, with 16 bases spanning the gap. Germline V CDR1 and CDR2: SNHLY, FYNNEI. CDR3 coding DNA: TGTGCCAGCAGGCGAGAGGGCGCGATGACTGAAGCTTTCTTT. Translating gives CASRREGAMTEAFF.

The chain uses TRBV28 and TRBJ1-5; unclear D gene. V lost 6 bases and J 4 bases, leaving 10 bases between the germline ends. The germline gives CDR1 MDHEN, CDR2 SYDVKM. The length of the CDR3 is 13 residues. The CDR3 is CASSPLGNQPQHF. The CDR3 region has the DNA TGTGCCAGCAGCCCGCTCGGGAATCAGCCCCAGCATTTT.

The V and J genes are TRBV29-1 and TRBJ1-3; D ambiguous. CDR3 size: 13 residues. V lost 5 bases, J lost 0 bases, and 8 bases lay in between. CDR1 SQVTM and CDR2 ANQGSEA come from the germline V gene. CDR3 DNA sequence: TGCAGCGTTACGGGGATCTCTGGAAACACCATATATTTT. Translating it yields CSVTGISGNTIYF. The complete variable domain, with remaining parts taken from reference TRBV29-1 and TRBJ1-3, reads SAVISQKPSRDICQRGTSLTIQCQVDSQVTMMFWYRQQPGQSLTLIATANQGSEATYESGFVIDKFPISRPNLTFSTLTVSNMSPEDSSIYLCSVTGISGNTIYFGEGSWLTVV.

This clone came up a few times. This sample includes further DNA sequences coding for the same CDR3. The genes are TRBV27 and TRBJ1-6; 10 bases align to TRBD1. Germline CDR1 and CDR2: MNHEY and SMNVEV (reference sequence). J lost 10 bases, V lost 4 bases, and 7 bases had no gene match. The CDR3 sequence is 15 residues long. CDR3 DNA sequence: TGTGCCAGCAGTTCCAGGGACAGGGGAGCCTCACCCCTCCACTTT. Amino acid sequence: CASSSRDRGASPLHF.

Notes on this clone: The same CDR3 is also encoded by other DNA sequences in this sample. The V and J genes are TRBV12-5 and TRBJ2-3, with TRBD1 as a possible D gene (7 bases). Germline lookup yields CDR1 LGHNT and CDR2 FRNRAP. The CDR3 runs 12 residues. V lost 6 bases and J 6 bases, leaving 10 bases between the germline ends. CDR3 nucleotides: TGTGCTAGTGGGGAGGGGGCGGATACGCAGTATTTT. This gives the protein CASGEGADTQYF.

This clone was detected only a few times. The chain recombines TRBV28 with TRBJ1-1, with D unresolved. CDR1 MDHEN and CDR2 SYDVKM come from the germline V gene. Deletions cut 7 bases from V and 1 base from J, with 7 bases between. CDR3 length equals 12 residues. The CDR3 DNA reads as TGTGCCAGCAACGTGGAGAACACTGAAGCTTTCTTT. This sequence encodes CASNVENTEAFF. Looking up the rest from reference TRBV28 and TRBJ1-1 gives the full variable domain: DVKVTQSSRYLVKRTGEKVFLECVQDMDHENMFWYRQDPGLGLRLIYFSYDVKMKEKGDIPEGYSVSREKKERFSLILESASTNQTSMYLCASNVENTEAFFGQGTRLTVV.

The CDR3 is CASSELQGYEKLFF. Here the CDR3 DNA reads TGTGCCAGCAGTGAATTGCAGGGTTATGAAAAACTGTTTTTT. This rearrangement joins TRBV6-1 to TRBJ1-4; D perhaps matches TRBD1 (5 bases). Germline V lookup: CDR1 MNHNS, CDR2 SASEGT. V was shortened by 2 bases and J by 6 bases, with 10 bases between the two germline ends. The CDR3 is 14 residues long.

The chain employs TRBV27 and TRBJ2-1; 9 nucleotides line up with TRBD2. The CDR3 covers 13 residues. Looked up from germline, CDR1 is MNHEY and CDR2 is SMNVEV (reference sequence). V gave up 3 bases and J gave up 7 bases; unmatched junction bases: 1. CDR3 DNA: TGTGCCAGCAGTTTTAGCGGGAGAAATGAGCAGTTCTTC. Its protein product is CASSFSGRNEQFF.

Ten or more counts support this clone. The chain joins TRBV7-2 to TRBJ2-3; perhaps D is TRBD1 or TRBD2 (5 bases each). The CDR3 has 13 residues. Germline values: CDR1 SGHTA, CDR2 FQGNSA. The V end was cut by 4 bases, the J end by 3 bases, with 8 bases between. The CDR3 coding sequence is TGTGCCAGCAGCTGGGGGTGGACAGATACGCAGTATTTT. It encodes CASSWGWTDTQYF.

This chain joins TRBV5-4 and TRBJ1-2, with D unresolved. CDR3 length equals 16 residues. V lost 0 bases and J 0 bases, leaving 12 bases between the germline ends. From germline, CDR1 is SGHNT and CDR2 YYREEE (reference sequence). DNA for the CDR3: TGTGCCAGCAGCTTGGATGCAGGAACCCCTAACTATGGCTACACCTTC. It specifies CASSLDAGTPNYGYTF.

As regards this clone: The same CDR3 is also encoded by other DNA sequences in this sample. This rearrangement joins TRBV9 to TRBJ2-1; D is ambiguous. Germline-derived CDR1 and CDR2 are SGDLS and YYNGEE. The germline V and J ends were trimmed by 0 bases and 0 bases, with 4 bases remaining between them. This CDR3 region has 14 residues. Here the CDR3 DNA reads TGTGCCAGCAGCGTAGATGGCTCCTACAATGAGCAGTTCTTC. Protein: CASSVDGSYNEQFF.

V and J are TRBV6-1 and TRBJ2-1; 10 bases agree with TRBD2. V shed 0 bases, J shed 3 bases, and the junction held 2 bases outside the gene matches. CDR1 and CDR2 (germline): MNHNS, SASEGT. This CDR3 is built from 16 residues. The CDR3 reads CASSEAGLANYNEQFF. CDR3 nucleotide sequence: TGTGCCAGCAGTGAAGCGGGACTAGCGAACTACAATGAGCAGTTCTTC.

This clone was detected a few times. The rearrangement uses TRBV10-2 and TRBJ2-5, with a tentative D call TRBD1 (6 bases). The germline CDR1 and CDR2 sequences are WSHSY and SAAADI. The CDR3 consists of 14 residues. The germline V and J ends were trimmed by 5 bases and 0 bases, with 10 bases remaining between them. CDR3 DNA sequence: TGCGCCAGCAGTTACCGACAGGACCAAGAGACCCAGTACTTC. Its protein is CASSYRQDQETQYF.

The DNA of the CDR3 is TGTGCCAGCAGCTTGACGGTGGGACCTGGAAACACCATATATTTT. It translates to CASSLTVGPGNTIYF. The chain joins TRBV11-2 to TRBJ1-3; D is perhaps TRBD1 (5 bases). CDR1 is SGHAT, CDR2 FQNNGV, per germline. This CDR3 has 15 residues. Trimming took off 3 bases at V and 2 bases at J, with 11 bases between the two ends. The whole variable domain, filled in from reference TRBV11-2 and TRBJ1-3, reads EAGVAQSPRYKIIEKRQSVAFWCNPISGHATLYWYQQILGQGPKLLIQFQNNGVVDDSQLPKDRFSAERLKGVDSTLKIQPAKLEDSAVYLCASSLTVGPGNTIYFGEGSWLTVV.

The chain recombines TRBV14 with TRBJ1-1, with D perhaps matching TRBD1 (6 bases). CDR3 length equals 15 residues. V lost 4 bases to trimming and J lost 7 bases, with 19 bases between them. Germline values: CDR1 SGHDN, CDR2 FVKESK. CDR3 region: CASSRRGVSLGEAFF. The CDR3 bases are TGTGCCAGCAGCCGGAGGGGGGTGTCTTTGGGTGAAGCTTTCTTT. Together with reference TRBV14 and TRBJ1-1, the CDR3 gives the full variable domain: EAGVTQFPSHSVIEKGQTVTLRCDPISGHDNLYWYRRVMGKEIKFLLHFVKESKQDESGMPNNRFLAERTGGTYSTLKVQPAELEDSGVYFCASSRRGVSLGEAFFGQGTRLTVV.

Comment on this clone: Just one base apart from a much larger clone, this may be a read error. CDR3 DNA sequence: TGTGCCAGCATTAGGCAGGGTACCAATCAGCCCCAGTATTTT. This codes for CASIRQGTNQPQYF. The chain is built from TRBV28 and TRBJ1-5, with D possibly matching TRBD1 (5 bases). The DNA matches TRBJ2-3 better at its end, which makes the J call doubtful. Germline V lookup: CDR1 MDHEN, CDR2 SYDVKM. The CDR3 has 14 amino acids.

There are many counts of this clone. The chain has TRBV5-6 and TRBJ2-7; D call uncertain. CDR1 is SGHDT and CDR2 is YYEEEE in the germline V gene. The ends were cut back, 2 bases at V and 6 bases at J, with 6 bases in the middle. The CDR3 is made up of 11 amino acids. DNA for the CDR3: TGTGCCAGCAGCTTCCTAGGCGAGCAGTACTTC. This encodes CASSFLGEQYF.

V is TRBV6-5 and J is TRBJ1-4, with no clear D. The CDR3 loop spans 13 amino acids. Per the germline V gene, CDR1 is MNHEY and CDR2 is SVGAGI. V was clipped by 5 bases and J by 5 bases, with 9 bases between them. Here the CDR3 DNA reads TGTGCCAGCAGTACGTACAGAAATGAAAAACTGTTTTTT. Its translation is CASSTYRNEKLFF.

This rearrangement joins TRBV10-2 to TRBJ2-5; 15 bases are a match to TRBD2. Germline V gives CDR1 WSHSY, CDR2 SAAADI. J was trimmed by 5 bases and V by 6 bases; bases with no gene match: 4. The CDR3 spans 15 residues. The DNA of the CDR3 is TGCGCCAGCAGCCCCGGACTAGCGGGGGGGGAGACCCAGTACTTC. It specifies CASSPGLAGGETQYF.

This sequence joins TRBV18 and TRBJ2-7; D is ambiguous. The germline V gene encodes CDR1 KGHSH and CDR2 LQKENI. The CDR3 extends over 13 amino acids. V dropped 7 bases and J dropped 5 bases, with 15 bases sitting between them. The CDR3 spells CASFPNRQDEQYF. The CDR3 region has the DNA TGTGCCAGCTTCCCTAATCGGCAGGACGAGCAGTACTTC.

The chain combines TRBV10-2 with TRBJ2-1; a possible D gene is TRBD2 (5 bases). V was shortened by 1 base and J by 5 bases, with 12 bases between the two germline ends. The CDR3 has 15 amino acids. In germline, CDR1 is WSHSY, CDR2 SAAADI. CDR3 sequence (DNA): TGCGCCAGCAGTGAGTTGGGAGATCGCCACAATGAGCAGTTCTTC. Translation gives CASSELGDRHNEQFF.

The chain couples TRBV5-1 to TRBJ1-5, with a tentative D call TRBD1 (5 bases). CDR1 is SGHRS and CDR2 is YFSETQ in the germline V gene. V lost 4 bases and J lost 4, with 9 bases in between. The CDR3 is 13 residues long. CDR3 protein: CASSTGQNQPQHF. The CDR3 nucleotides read TGCGCCAGCAGCACCGGACAAAATCAGCCCCAGCATTTT.

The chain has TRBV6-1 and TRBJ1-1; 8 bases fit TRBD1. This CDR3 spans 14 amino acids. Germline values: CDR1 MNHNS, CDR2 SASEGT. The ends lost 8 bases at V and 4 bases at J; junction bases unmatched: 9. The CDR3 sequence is CASQPQGATTEAFF. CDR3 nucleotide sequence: TGTGCCAGCCAGCCCCAGGGGGCGACCACTGAAGCTTTCTTT.